This T cell receptor (beta chain) stems from a study of OX40 agonist ivuxolimab in advanced cancers. Overall study: Partial responses were observed in three patients, of whom one had hepatocellular carcinoma and two had cutaneous melanoma. The study, taken as a whole, reports: Nonresponders included some who also had low normalized T-cell clonal expansion.

TCRdb keeps only in-frame clones here, not all; method: immunoSEQ multiplex PCR. The table lists about 62,000 clones, 79% of them singletons, with roughly 10% in the top ten. About this clone itself: Antigen specificity is unknown.

Trimming removed 6 bases from V and 6 bases from J; junction bases left unmatched: 7. This CDR3 has 14 residues. Germline V lookup: CDR1 MGHDK, CDR2 SYGVNS. The chain uses TRBV25-1 and TRBJ2-1; 8 bases are shared with TRBD2. Sequences were derived from CD4+ or CD8+ T cells sorted from blood, sampled in a trial of the OX40 agonist ivuxolimab. The source is an adult with an advanced solid tumor such as melanoma, head and neck, liver or kidney cancer. CDR3 sequence: CASRPYGLANEQFF. For the CDR3, the DNA is TGTGCCAGCAGACCCTACGGACTAGCCAATGAGCAGTTCTTC.